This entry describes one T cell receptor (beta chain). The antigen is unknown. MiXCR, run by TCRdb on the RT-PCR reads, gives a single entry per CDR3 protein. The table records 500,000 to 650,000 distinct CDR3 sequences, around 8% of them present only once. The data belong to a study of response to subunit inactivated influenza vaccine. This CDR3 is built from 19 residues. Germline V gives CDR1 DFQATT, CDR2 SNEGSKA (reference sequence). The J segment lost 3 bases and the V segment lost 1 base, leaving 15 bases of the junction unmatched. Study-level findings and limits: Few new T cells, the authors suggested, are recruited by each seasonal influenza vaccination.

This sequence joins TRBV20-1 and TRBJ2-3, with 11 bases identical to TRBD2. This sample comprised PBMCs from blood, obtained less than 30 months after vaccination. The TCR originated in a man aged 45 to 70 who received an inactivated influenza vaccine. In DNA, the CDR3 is TGCAGTGCTAGAGCCCTACTAGCGGGGGCTCCCTCGGCGACAGATACGCAGTATTTT. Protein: CSARALLAGAPSATDTQYF.